The present T cell receptor (beta chain) was sequenced within a study of CD8 T cells in ankylosing spondylitis. The study's findings and limits: What seemed typical of ankylosing spondylitis blood was a TCR beta motif built from about 8 highly homologous variants.

This clonotype turned up a few times. Its antigen is not identified. TCRdb processed the 5' RACE reads anew with MiXCR; each CDR3 protein has one entry. The table lists fewer than 400,000 distinct CDR3 sequences, about 14% of them singletons. The material sequenced was blood, either unsorted or a sorted T cell fraction (not recorded which). The origin of this receptor is a male donor with ankylosing spondylitis or in good health (not recorded which).

The CDR3 loop is CSARVLGRGATDTQYF. The CDR3 DNA is TGCAGTGCTAGAGTACTGGGGCGGGGGGCCACAGATACGCAGTATTTT. The J gene is TRBJ2-3, the V gene TRBV20-1; 8 bases agree with TRBD2. Germline loops: CDR1 DFQATT, CDR2 SNEGSKA (reference sequence). This CDR3 comprises 16 residues. Trimming took 1 base from V and 2 from J; bases not matched to a gene: 8.